The source of this TCR beta chain is a study of cytomegalovirus exposure and HLA in healthy donors. The CDR3 contains 14 residues. Germline CDR1 reads LNHDA; CDR2 reads SQIVND (reference sequence). Trimming cost V 6 bases and J 1 base; bases outside gene matches: 5. PCR involved 60 Vbeta and 13 Jbeta primers. Repertoires were generated with immunoSEQ multiplex PCR, while TCRdb's copy carries only in-frame clones and drops some. The sample shows 130,000 or so clones, around 78% of them seen only once. Notes on this clone: Its target is not known.

Study results and caveats: A later analysis reportedly identified an Asian-associated ancestry cluster as carrying fewer N-insertions than the roughly 600-donor mean. Most likely, a cluster of highly shared sequence variants arose as a sequencing artifact. In an earlier analysis, productive rearrangement rates for most beta V segments clustered near 87% or 30%.

The clonotype was recovered from a woman aged 40 to 50 in good health and CMV-seronegative. The V and J genes are TRBV19 and TRBJ2-7; 8 nucleotides match TRBD1. The sequencing input was PBMCs. DNA for the CDR3: TGTGCCAGTAGCTCGACAGGGGTGTCCTACGAGCAGTACTTC. It is translated as CASSSTGVSYEQYF.